Listed here are 31 T cell receptor beta chains from one sample, sequenced in a study of OX40 agonist ivuxolimab in advanced cancers. Profiled with immunoSEQ multiplex PCR; TCRdb holds only in-frame clones, not every one. The data show about 80,000 clones, over 85% seen once. The starting material was CD4+ or CD8+ T cells sorted from blood, obtained in a trial of the OX40 agonist ivuxolimab. The source is an adult with an advanced solid tumor such as melanoma, head and neck, liver or kidney cancer.

This clone appeared a single time. The gene calls are TRBV19 and TRBJ2-6; 11 nucleotides align to TRBD2. The junction had 4 bases not matched to a gene; V was cut back by 9 bases and J by 0 bases. In germline, CDR1 is LNHDA, CDR2 SQIVND (reference sequence). The CDR3 has 16 amino acids. CDR3 region: CARTSGKFSGANVLTF. The DNA of the CDR3 is TGTGCCAGGACTAGCGGGAAATTCTCTGGGGCCAACGTCCTGACTTTC.

The genes are TRBV5-4 and TRBJ1-4; D remains ambiguous. CDR1 is SGHNT and CDR2 is YYREEE in the germline V gene (reference sequence). Trimming cost V 4 bases and J 5 bases, with 6 bases left between them. The length of the CDR3 is 12 residues. The CDR3 DNA follows: TGTGCCAGCAGCAATTCGAATGAAAAACTGTTTTTT. Its translation: CASSNSNEKLFF.

The rearrangement links TRBV7-3 to TRBJ2-1, with 9 bases aligning to TRBD2. The V gene's germline CDR1 is SGHTA and CDR2 FQGTGA. The CDR3 spans 18 residues. The V gene end was trimmed by 2 bases and the J gene end by 2 bases; junction bases not matched to a gene: 10. The CDR3 sequence is CASSLPTGGRVTYNEQFF. The CDR3 DNA follows: TGTGCCAGCAGCTTACCCACCGGCGGGAGGGTGACCTACAATGAGCAGTTCTTC.

The rearrangement links TRBV27 to TRBJ2-5; no clear D gene. The J call may be mistaken, given a closer DNA end match to TRBJ2-7. The CDR3 loop spans 14 amino acids. From germline, CDR1 is MNHEY and CDR2 SMNVEV (reference sequence). The CDR3: CASSLGNRPYEQYF. CDR3 nucleotide sequence: TGTGCCAGCAGTTTAGGGAATCGGCCCTACGAGCAGTACTTC.

CDR3 coding DNA: TGTGCCAGCAGCACCCGGACAGCCTCCTACAATGAGCAGTTCTTC. Translated: CASSTRTASYNEQFF. V and J are TRBV7-9 and TRBJ2-1, with D perhaps matching TRBD1 (6 bases). Germline CDR1 reads SEHNR; CDR2 reads FQNEAQ (reference sequence). Trimming pared 5 bases from V and 0 bases from J, leaving 11 bases between. The CDR3 consists of 15 residues.

The chain employs TRBV27 and TRBJ1-1, with 8 bases matching TRBD1. V was pared by 6 bases and J by 4 bases, with 4 bases of the junction left unmatched. This CDR3 comprises 13 residues. From germline, CDR1 is MNHEY and CDR2 SMNVEV (reference sequence). The CDR3, as DNA: TGTGCCAGCAGGACAGGGGTGGGCACTGAAGCTTTCTTT. This gives the protein CASRTGVGTEAFF.

The J gene is TRBJ2-7, the V gene TRBV19, with 8 bases identical to TRBD1. The length of the CDR3 is 15 residues. The germline CDR1 and CDR2 sequences are LNHDA and SQIVND (reference sequence). Trimming removed 3 bases from V and 0 bases from J; junction bases left unmatched: 4. The CDR3 DNA reads as TGTGCCAGTAGTATCGGACAGGGTGGCTCCTACGAGCAGTACTTC. Its protein product is CASSIGQGGSYEQYF.

This sequence joins TRBV2 and TRBJ1-1; D not resolved. Trimming shortened V by 6 bases and J by 3 bases, and 23 bases separated the two germline ends. CDR1 and CDR2 from the germline V gene are SNHLY and FYNNEI. The CDR3 totals 17 residues. The CDR3 DNA reads TGTGCCAGCAGCCTCGGACGGAATACTCCTAGGGACACTGAAGCTTTCTTT. Translation gives CASSLGRNTPRDTEAFF.

The chain couples TRBV10-2 to TRBJ2-3; D not resolved. CDR1 is WSHSY, CDR2 SAAADI, per germline. The CDR3 contains 14 residues. The V end was cut by 10 bases, the J end by 2 bases, with 16 bases between. CDR3 loop: CATTTSVFTDTQYF. The DNA of the CDR3 is TGCGCCACCACGACAAGTGTATTCACAGATACGCAGTATTTT.

The table lists this clone with a count of one. The rearrangement joins TRBV5-1 to TRBJ2-7; D gene ambiguous. The CDR3 consists of 15 residues. CDR1 SGHRS and CDR2 YFSETQ come from the germline V gene. The V gene lost 0 bases and the J gene lost 0 bases, with 10 bases spanning the gap. For the CDR3, the DNA is TGCGCCAGCAGCTTGGACGGTACCCGCTCCTACGAGCAGTACTTC. This codes for CASSLDGTRSYEQYF. Looking up the rest from reference TRBV5-1 and TRBJ2-7 gives the full variable domain: KAGVTQTPRYLIKTRGQQVTLSCSPISGHRSVSWYQQTPGQGLQFLFEYFSETQRNKGNFPGRFSGRQFSNSRSEMNVSTLELGDSALYLCASSLDGTRSYEQYFGPGTRLTVT.

V and J are TRBV9 and TRBJ1-1; 12 nucleotides line up with TRBD1. V was pared by 2 bases and J by 4 bases, with 9 bases of the junction left unmatched. CDR1 and CDR2 from the germline V gene are SGDLS and YYNGEE. This CDR3 is 17 amino acids long. The CDR3 region is CASSVGTGGISGTEAFF. CDR3 bases: TGTGCCAGCAGCGTCGGGACAGGGGGCATTTCGGGCACTGAAGCTTTCTTT.

The chain combines TRBV11-3 with TRBJ2-1; 11 bases are shared with TRBD1. V was clipped by 5 bases and J by 2 bases; unmatched bases: 5. Germline CDR1 is SGHNT and CDR2 is YENEEA. The CDR3 is 16 residues long. The CDR3 spells CASSVGQGGPYNEQFF. DNA for the CDR3: TGTGCCAGCAGCGTGGGACAGGGGGGTCCCTACAATGAGCAGTTCTTC.

The rearrangement joins TRBV4-3 to TRBJ2-1; D remains ambiguous. This CDR3 spans 12 amino acids. Trimming removed 1 base at V and 5 bases at J, with 3 bases between. The germline V gene encodes CDR1 LGHNA and CDR2 YSLEER. DNA for the CDR3: TGCGCCAGCAGCCAAGTAAACAATGAGCAGTTCTTC. This encodes CASSQVNNEQFF.

The gene calls are TRBV4-2 and TRBJ1-5, with D uncertain. The CDR3 extends over 16 amino acids. Trimming pared 3 bases from V and 3 bases from J, leaving 15 bases between. Germline values: CDR1 LGHNA, CDR2 YNFKEQ. CDR3 loop: CASSQARQGDNQPQHF. DNA of the CDR3: TGTGCCAGCAGCCAGGCGAGGCAAGGAGACAATCAGCCCCAGCATTTT.

J is TRBJ1-3 and V is TRBV2; D is unresolved. Germline assignment: CDR1 SNHLY and CDR2 FYNNEI. The CDR3 contains 13 residues. The ends were cut back, 4 bases at V and 0 bases at J, with 4 bases in the middle. CDR3 sequence (DNA): TGTGCCAGCAGTGGGGGCTCTGGAAACACCATATATTTT. Its protein product is CASSGGSGNTIYF.

The V gene is TRBV4-1, the J gene TRBJ2-7, with TRBD1 matching over 8 bases. With 4 bases clipped from V and 3 bases from J, the junction kept 11 bases outside the gene matches. CDR3 length: 16 residues. The germline V gene encodes CDR1 MGHRA and CDR2 YSYEKL. The CDR3 bases are TGCGCCAGCAGCCTCCCCCACGGGACAGGTAGCTACGAGCAGTACTTC. Amino acids: CASSLPHGTGSYEQYF.

The chain recombines TRBV28 with TRBJ1-2, with 7 nucleotides matching TRBD1. Trimming cost V 4 bases and J 6 bases; bases outside gene matches: 5. There are 13 residues in the CDR3. Germline V gene lookup returns CDR1 MDHEN and CDR2 SYDVKM. CDR3 sequence: CASSSRQGDGYTF. DNA of the CDR3: TGTGCCAGCAGTTCCAGACAGGGCGATGGCTACACCTTC.

V gene TRBV4-1 combines with J gene TRBJ2-7; D might be TRBD2 (5 bases). The CDR3 loop spans 17 amino acids. V lost 0 bases to trimming and J lost 2 bases, with 17 bases between them. Germline V gene sequence: CDR1 MGHRA, CDR2 YSYEKL. DNA of the CDR3: TGCGCCAGCAGCCAAGAAGGTATAGGCGGGTCAGCCTACGAGCAGTACTTC. This codes for CASSQEGIGGSAYEQYF.

The CDR3, as DNA: TGTGCCAGTAGTATCGGAACAGGGCGATCCTACGAGCAGTACTTC. Encoded protein: CASSIGTGRSYEQYF. The chain uses TRBV19 and TRBJ2-7; D may be TRBD1 (6 bases). Trimming stripped 3 bases from V and 1 base from J, with 13 bases between. This CDR3 spans 15 amino acids. From germline, CDR1 is LNHDA and CDR2 SQIVND (reference sequence). Complete variable domain (other parts from reference TRBV19 and TRBJ2-7): DGGITQSPKYLFRKEGQNVTLSCEQNLNHDAMYWYRQDPGQGLRLIYYSQIVNDFQKGDIAEGYSVSREKKESFPLTVTSAQKNPTAFYLCASSIGTGRSYEQYFGPGTRLTVT.

In its sample, this clone was seen once. The gene calls are TRBV7-6 and TRBJ1-4; D remains ambiguous. Trimming pared 2 bases from V and 0 bases from J, leaving 10 bases between. The CDR3 length is 16 residues. Germline CDR1 and CDR2: SGHVS and FNYEAQ. The CDR3 is CASSLLLGTTNEKLFF. The CDR3 region has the DNA TGTGCCAGCAGCTTACTACTGGGGACAACTAATGAAAAACTGTTTTTT.

This chain joins TRBV9 and TRBJ2-5, with TRBD2 matching over 13 bases. This CDR3 contains 16 residues. Germline V lookup: CDR1 SGDLS, CDR2 YYNGEE. Trimming took 4 bases from V and 6 from J; bases not matched to a gene: 9. The CDR3 region has the DNA TGTGCCAGCAGCCTACGGACTAGCGGGAGTGGAAAGACCCAGTACTTC. Its translation: CASSLRTSGSGKTQYF.

The V gene is TRBV5-6, the J gene TRBJ1-4, with TRBD1 matching over 9 bases. Germline CDR1 reads SGHDT; CDR2 reads YYEEEE. The CDR3 totals 14 residues. V was pared by 3 bases and J by 7 bases, with 4 bases of the junction left unmatched. This chain's CDR3 is CASSYGTGSEKLFF. The CDR3 DNA follows: TGTGCCAGCAGCTATGGGACAGGGAGTGAAAAACTGTTTTTT.

The chain couples TRBV19 to TRBJ1-4; a possible D gene is TRBD1 (5 bases). The germline gives CDR1 LNHDA, CDR2 SQIVND (reference sequence). V was pared by 7 bases and J by 0 bases, with 15 bases between. This CDR3 is built from 16 residues. The CDR3 DNA follows: TGTGCCAGTAACCCAAAGACAGATGCAACTAATGAAAAACTGTTTTTT. This translates into CASNPKTDATNEKLFF.

The chain employs TRBV19 and TRBJ2-7; a weak D match, TRBD2 (5 bases). V lost 5 bases to trimming and J lost 7 bases, with 21 bases between them. The CDR3 is made up of 15 amino acids. CDR1 and CDR2 from the germline V gene are LNHDA and SQIVND (reference sequence). The CDR3 bases are TGTGCCAGTAGTGGGGAAGGCGCCCCTTCGGGAGAGCAGTACTTC. It is translated as CASSGEGAPSGEQYF.

The chain employs TRBV6-5 and TRBJ2-7; TRBD2 matches at 12 bases. Germline CDR1 and CDR2: MNHEY and SVGAGI. The length of the CDR3 is 16 residues. With V trimmed by 0 bases and J by 4 bases, 4 bases remained unmatched. Written as DNA, the CDR3 is TGTGCCAGCAGTTACTCGACTAGCGGGAGTCAATACGAGCAGTACTTC. It codes for CASSYSTSGSQYEQYF.

The chain recombines TRBV6-6 with TRBJ2-7, with 12 bases matching TRBD1. J lost 6 bases, V lost 6 bases, and 9 bases had no gene match. The CDR3 extends over 15 amino acids. Germline values: CDR1 MNHNY, CDR2 SVGAGI (reference sequence). The CDR3 sequence: CASRSGTGGFFEQYF. The CDR3, as DNA: TGTGCCAGCAGATCCGGGACAGGGGGCTTTTTCGAGCAGTACTTC.

The gene calls are TRBV9 and TRBJ1-1; 7 bases are a match to TRBD1. V lost 2 bases and J lost 5; bases outside the gene matches: 6. The CDR3 contains 14 residues. Looked up from germline, CDR1 is SGDLS and CDR2 is YYNGEE. The DNA for the CDR3 is TGTGCCAGCAGCGTTCAGACAGGGACTACTGAAGCTTTCTTT. This translates into CASSVQTGTTEAFF.

The chain carries TRBV5-1 and TRBJ2-3; 16 nucleotides agree with TRBD2. Trimming removed 1 base from V and 1 base from J; junction bases left unmatched: 3. In germline, CDR1 is SGHRS, CDR2 YFSETQ. The CDR3 consists of 18 residues. The CDR3 reads CASSLTGTSGRGTDTQYF. In nucleotides, the CDR3 is TGCGCCAGCAGCTTGACCGGGACTAGCGGGAGGGGCACAGATACGCAGTATTTT.

Comments on this clone: Other DNA sequences from this sample encode an identical CDR3 as well. The chain employs TRBV27 and TRBJ1-5, with a possible D match to TRBD1 (5 bases). Trimming stripped 2 bases from V and 6 bases from J, with 14 bases between. Germline V gene lookup returns CDR1 MNHEY and CDR2 SMNVEV (reference sequence). The CDR3 runs to 15 residues. The CDR3 sequence is CASSLLGDLGQPQHF. CDR3 nucleotides: TGTGCCAGCAGTTTACTAGGGGACCTGGGTCAGCCCCAGCATTTT.

The chain recombines TRBV11-2 with TRBJ1-2; D is ambiguous. This CDR3 is built from 13 residues. Germline V lookup: CDR1 SGHAT, CDR2 FQNNGV. V was pared by 2 bases and J by 2 bases, with 6 bases between. The CDR3 sequence is CASSLQINYGYTF. The CDR3 DNA follows: TGTGCCAGCAGCTTACAGATCAACTATGGCTACACCTTC.

The genes are TRBV4-3 and TRBJ2-5, with 8 bases aligning to TRBD2. The CDR3 is 18 amino acids. Losses at the gene ends were 4 bases for V and 5 bases for J; bases not matched to a gene: 18. Germline V gene lookup returns CDR1 LGHNA and CDR2 YSLEER. The CDR3 loop is CASSRSFLAGRGWETQYF. The CDR3 DNA sequence: TGCGCCAGCAGCCGCTCATTTCTAGCGGGCCGCGGGTGGGAGACCCAGTACTTC.